The next 24 T cell receptor beta chains were all read from a single sample in a study of T cells in Graves' hyperthyroidism and ophthalmopathy. Using RNA transcripts as the source, TCR beta CDR3 regions were amplified. TCR CDR3 underwent first-round RT-PCR with the HTBI primer set. TCRdb redid the calling of the multiplex PCR reads with MiXCR, one entry per CDR3 protein. Of approximately 700,000 distinct CDR3 sequences listed, 15% to 20% were seen once; the top ten hold 8.4%. The sequenced sample consisted of blood. The receptors were gathered from a man younger than 35 with Graves' hyperthyroidism.

This clonotype was detected only a few times. A read error may produce the germline difference seen at one junction end. The V and J genes are TRBV29-1 and TRBJ2-7; 7 positions match TRBD1. This CDR3 has 17 amino acids. CDR1 SQVTM and CDR2 ANQGSEA come from the germline V gene. Written as DNA, the CDR3 is TGCAGCGTCGAAGGGGGACAGCTCAGAGGGGGCTCCTACGAGCAGTACTTC. Its translation: CSVEGGQLRGGSYEQYF.

The sample holds a few counts of this clonotype. The chain carries TRBV4-1 and TRBJ2-7; tentative D call: TRBD1 (6 bases). Trimming cost V 3 bases and J 3 bases, with 12 bases left between them. Looked up from germline, CDR1 is MGHRA and CDR2 is YSYEKL. The CDR3 runs 14 residues. The DNA of the CDR3 is TGCGCCAGCAGCCACCCGGGACACATCTACGAGCAGTACTTC. Translating it yields CASSHPGHIYEQYF.

This clonotype was recorded many times. This chain links TRBV30 with TRBJ2-7, with D perhaps being TRBD1 or TRBD2 (6 bases each). This CDR3 has 15 residues. CDR1 and CDR2 (germline): GTSNPN, SVGIG (reference sequence). Trimming pared 0 bases from V and 1 base from J, leaving 13 bases between. The chain's CDR3 is CAWSVFRRGSYEQYF. In DNA, the CDR3 is TGTGCCTGGAGTGTTTTTCGGAGGGGGTCCTACGAGCAGTACTTC.

This clonotype was seen repeatedly, ten times or more. V gene TRBV28 combines with J gene TRBJ2-7, with D tentatively TRBD1 (6 bases). The V end was cut by 3 bases, the J end by 0 bases, with 15 bases between. Germline V lookup: CDR1 MDHEN, CDR2 SYDVKM. This CDR3 has 16 residues. The CDR3 coding sequence is TGTGCCAGCAGTTTTCCCCTAACAGGGCTCTCCTACGAGCAGTACTTC. Protein product: CASSFPLTGLSYEQYF.

The chain is built from TRBV2 and TRBJ1-2, with D tentatively TRBD1 (5 bases). The V end lost 6 bases, the J end lost 9 bases, and 23 bases lay between the germline ends. The CDR3 covers 15 residues. Germline CDR1 is SNHLY and CDR2 is FYNNEI. The CDR3 DNA reads as TGTGCCAGCAGGCAATCCCGGGACGCAATTCTGAGCTACACCTTC. Translating gives CASRQSRDAILSYTF.

This clonotype was counted at least ten times. The chain carries TRBV12-3 or TRBV12-4 and TRBJ1-1; D perhaps matches TRBD1 (5 bases). The CDR3 has 14 amino acids. The germline V and J ends were trimmed by 5 bases and 6 bases, with 16 bases remaining between them. This chain's CDR3 is CASSLGAGTAEAFF. The CDR3 coding sequence is TGTGCCAGCAGTCTAGGGGCAGGTACGGCTGAAGCTTTCTTT.

This clonotype appeared a few times. The genes are TRBV28 and TRBJ2-7; 7 nucleotides align to TRBD1. J lost 5 bases, V lost 10 bases, and 8 bases had no gene match. Germline-derived CDR1 and CDR2 are MDHEN and SYDVKM. The CDR3 consists of 12 residues. The CDR3, as DNA: TGTGCCAACAGCTCAACAGGGGACGAGCAGTACTTC. Protein: CANSSTGDEQYF.

The table lists this clonotype with many counts. The gene calls are TRBV7-6 and TRBJ2-1; 16 positions match TRBD2. This CDR3 region has 18 residues. Germline loops: CDR1 SGHVS, CDR2 FNYEAQ. V shed 6 bases, J shed 1 base, and the junction held 6 bases outside the gene matches. The CDR3 protein is CASSGTSGRAGSYNEQFF. The CDR3 DNA reads as TGTGCCAGCAGTGGGACTAGCGGGAGGGCCGGGTCCTACAATGAGCAGTTCTTC.

There are many counts of this clonotype. The rearrangement links TRBV11-3 to TRBJ2-3, with TRBD1 identical over 7 bases. Trimming took 4 bases from V and 0 from J; bases not matched to a gene: 7. The CDR3 is made up of 16 amino acids. CDR1 and CDR2 from the germline V gene are SGHNT and YENEEA. CDR3 sequence reads: CASSSRQGFSTDTQYF. The DNA of the CDR3 is TGTGCCAGCAGCTCCCGACAGGGCTTCAGCACAGATACGCAGTATTTT. Full variable domain (rest looked up from reference TRBV11-3 and TRBJ2-3): EAGVVQSPRYKIIEKKQPVAFWCNPISGHNTLYWYLQNLGQGPELLIRYENEEAVDDSQLPKDRFSAERLKGVDSTLKIQPAELGDSAVYLCASSSRQGFSTDTQYFGPGTRLTVL.

This rearrangement joins TRBV11-2 to TRBJ2-5; TRBD2 agrees at 12 bases. Germline CDR1 and CDR2: SGHAT and FQNNGV. The CDR3 sequence is 16 residues long. J lost 5 bases, V lost 5 bases, and 9 bases had no gene match. CDR3 region: CASSPRLAGVAETQYF. CDR3 nucleotides: TGTGCCAGCAGCCCTCGACTAGCGGGAGTAGCGGAGACCCAGTACTTC.

Many counts were recorded for this clonotype. V is TRBV6-1 and J is TRBJ2-7, with TRBD2 identical over 7 bases. Trimming took 10 bases from V and 5 from J; bases not matched to a gene: 14. Germline CDR1 MNHNS, CDR2 SASEGT. The CDR3 is 14 amino acids. This chain's CDR3 is CANPLGGSSNEQYF. In DNA form, the CDR3 reads TGTGCCAATCCCCTTGGCGGGAGTAGTAACGAGCAGTACTTC.

The table lists this clonotype with many counts. The chain links TRBV2 to TRBJ1-1; 7 bases line up with TRBD1. The ends lost 6 bases at V and 1 base at J; junction bases unmatched: 2. There are 13 residues in the CDR3. Germline values: CDR1 SNHLY, CDR2 FYNNEI. The CDR3 sequence is CASRGQTNTEAFF. CDR3 coding DNA: TGTGCCAGCAGGGGACAGACGAACACTGAAGCTTTCTTT.

The chain links TRBV28 to TRBJ2-7; 9 positions agree with TRBD1. J lost 3 bases, V lost 7 bases, and 7 bases had no gene match. CDR3 length: 14 amino acids. In germline, CDR1 is MDHEN, CDR2 SYDVKM. CDR3 loop: CASTSGTGYYEQYF. The CDR3 DNA reads TGTGCCAGCACCTCCGGGACAGGGTACTACGAGCAGTACTTC.

In its sample, this clonotype was seen a few times. V is TRBV5-1 and J is TRBJ1-4; D not certain. V lost 6 bases and J lost 5, with 14 bases in between. CDR1 is SGHRS, CDR2 YFSETQ, per germline. This CDR3 has 14 amino acids. CDR3 nucleotide sequence: TGCGCCAGCACCCCGGGTGGAAGGAATGAAAAACTGTTTTTT. Translated, it gives CASTPGGRNEKLFF.

Ten or more counts support this clonotype. CDR3 sequence (DNA): TGCGCCAGCAGCTTAGTACGAGGGGCCCTCGAAGCTTTCTTT. Translating it yields CASSLVRGALEAFF. The chain uses TRBV5-1 and TRBJ1-1; possibly TRBD1 for D (5 bases). Trimming left V 2 bases short and J 8 bases short, with 16 bases between. CDR1 and CDR2 from the germline V gene are SGHRS and YFSETQ. There are 14 residues in the CDR3.

This clonotype was seen a handful of times. V usage is TRBV27 and J usage is TRBJ2-7; D is unresolved. This CDR3 is 13 amino acids long. V was pared by 4 bases and J by 0 bases, with 7 bases between. From germline, CDR1 is MNHEY and CDR2 SMNVEV (reference sequence). CDR3 sequence (DNA): TGTGCCAGCAGTTACAAGGTCTCCTACGAGCAGTACTTC. This gives the protein CASSYKVSYEQYF.

This clonotype has just a few counts. The DNA of the CDR3 is TGTGCCAGCTACGGAACAGTTTCCTACGAGCAGTACTTC. Amino acid sequence: CASYGTVSYEQYF. This rearrangement joins TRBV28 to TRBJ2-7; D is uncertain. Germline CDR1 reads MDHEN; CDR2 reads SYDVKM. V shed 8 bases and J shed 1 base, with 12 bases lying between them. The length of the CDR3 is 13 residues.

The rearrangement joins TRBV28 to TRBJ2-2; D is ambiguous. The CDR3 sequence is 14 residues long. Germline V gene sequence: CDR1 MDHEN, CDR2 SYDVKM. Trimming took off 7 bases at V and 1 base at J, with 10 bases between the two ends. The CDR3 DNA follows: TGTGCCAGCATGAGAGGAAAGAACACCGGGGAGCTGTTTTTT. Amino acid sequence: CASMRGKNTGELFF.

Note on this clonotype: A much larger clone differs from this one at a single base, so this may be a read error. The rearrangement joins TRBV28 to TRBJ2-7; no firm D call. The germline gives CDR1 MDHEN, CDR2 SYDVKM. This CDR3 is 15 amino acids long. The CDR3 protein is CDSSFTLIGYYEQYF. Written as DNA, the CDR3 is TGTGACAGCAGTTTTACATTGATAGGTTACTACGAGCAGTACTTC.

This clonotype was detected ten times or more. As DNA, the CDR3 is TGTGCCACCTCTAAGACGGGACAGCTTTCTGGGGCCAACGTCCTGACTTTC. Its protein product is CATSKTGQLSGANVLTF. This chain uses TRBV12-3 or TRBV12-4 with TRBJ2-6, with 7 bases that match TRBD1. CDR3 size: 17 residues. V was pared by 10 bases and J by 1 base, with 13 bases of the junction left unmatched.

This clonotype occurred many times. The gene calls are TRBV27 and TRBJ2-1; 9 bases are shared with TRBD1. Germline CDR1 and CDR2: MNHEY and SMNVEV (reference sequence). The length of the CDR3 is 15 residues. V was clipped by 6 bases and J by 4 bases; unmatched bases: 7. Here the CDR3 reads CASSLGQGSYNEQFF. CDR3 sequence (DNA): TGTGCCAGCAGCTTAGGACAGGGGTCTTACAATGAGCAGTTCTTC.

This sequence joins TRBV30 and TRBJ2-2, with TRBD1 identical over 7 bases. This CDR3 region has 13 residues. With 2 bases clipped from V and 6 bases from J, the junction kept 3 bases outside the gene matches. Looked up from germline, CDR1 is GTSNPN and CDR2 is SVGIG (reference sequence). The CDR3 bases are TGTGCCTGGAGTTGGCAGGGGGCCGGGGAGCTGTTTTTT. Its translation is CAWSWQGAGELFF.

Many counts were recorded for this clonotype. The chain joins TRBV20-1 to TRBJ1-5; the match to TRBD1 covers 7 bases. This CDR3 contains 14 residues. CDR1 and CDR2 (germline): DFQATT, SNEGSKA (reference sequence). J lost 3 bases, V lost 6 bases, and 8 bases had no gene match. Here the CDR3 DNA reads TGCAGTGCAAACAGGGGAGGGAACAATCAGCCCCAGCATTTT. Encoded protein: CSANRGGNNQPQHF.

This chain connects TRBV7-3 to TRBJ2-7; 7 nucleotides agree with TRBD2. CDR1 and CDR2 from the germline V gene are SGHTA and FQGTGA. There are 15 residues in the CDR3. V shed 4 bases, J shed 2 bases, and the junction held 8 bases outside the gene matches. In DNA form, the CDR3 reads TGTGCCAGCAGCTCATCTAGCGGACCAACCTACGAGCAGTACTTC. Translated: CASSSSSGPTYEQYF.